A single sample is the source of the 20 T cell receptor beta chains below, sequenced in a study of cytotoxic CD8 clonotypes in ibrutinib-treated CLL. Method: immunoSEQ multiplex PCR; TCRdb's copy keeps in-frame clones and lacks some. In the table there are around 310,000 clones, roughly 79% of which are singletons. The specimen was PBMCs, collected before ibrutinib treatment. The receptor source for this set is a human donor with chronic lymphocytic leukemia.

V gene TRBV2 combines with J gene TRBJ1-5; TRBD1 is a possible D gene (6 bases). This CDR3 region has 13 residues. V gave up 3 bases and J gave up 4 bases, with 7 bases separating them. In germline, CDR1 is SNHLY, CDR2 FYNNEI. The CDR3 here is CASSDRGNQPQHF. CDR3 DNA sequence: TGTGCCAGCAGTGACAGGGGAAATCAGCCCCAGCATTTT.

The V call is TRBV7-2, the J call TRBJ1-4; the D is unclear. There are 14 residues in the CDR3. The ends were cut back, 1 base at V and 8 bases at J, with 11 bases in the middle. The germline V gene has CDR1 SGHTA and CDR2 FQGNSA. The CDR3 loop reads CASSLGHLNEKLFF. The CDR3 bases are TGTGCCAGCAGCTTAGGACACCTCAACGAAAAACTGTTTTTT.

The gene calls are TRBV5-1 and TRBJ2-7, with TRBD1 matching 12 bases. J lost 6 bases, V lost 2 bases, and 6 bases had no gene match. The germline V gene encodes CDR1 SGHRS and CDR2 YFSETQ. The length of the CDR3 is 15 residues. The CDR3 spells CASSFLGQGASEQYF. The CDR3 DNA reads TGCGCCAGCAGCTTTTTGGGACAGGGGGCTAGCGAGCAGTACTTC.

The V call is TRBV6-5, the J call TRBJ2-7; TRBD2 might be the D (6 bases). V was clipped by 5 bases and J by 2 bases, with 16 bases between them. Per germline, CDR1 MNHEY and CDR2 SVGAGI. The CDR3 totals 15 residues. In DNA, the CDR3 is TGTGCCAGCAGTCGCAGCGGGTCCTTCCCCTACGAGCAGTACTTC. Translation gives CASSRSGSFPYEQYF.

The CDR3: CATTRTNSYEQYF. As DNA, the CDR3 is TGTGCCACCACCCGGACTAACTCCTACGAGCAGTACTTC. The V gene is TRBV6-5, the J gene TRBJ2-7, with D maybe TRBD2 (6 bases). Trimming stripped 10 bases from V and 0 bases from J, with 13 bases between. This CDR3 spans 13 amino acids. Looked up from germline, CDR1 is MNHEY and CDR2 is SVGAGI.

This sequence joins TRBV13 and TRBJ2-1; TRBD1 aligns across 8 bases. This CDR3 is built from 15 residues. Germline V lookup: CDR1 PRHDT, CDR2 FYEKMQ (reference sequence). V lost 5 bases to trimming and J lost 4 bases; unmatched junction nucleotides: 7. CDR3 bases: TGTGCCAGCAGCACCGAATGGACAGGGTACAATGAGCAGTTCTTC. As protein: CASSTEWTGYNEQFF.

This clone came up once. V and J are TRBV10-3 and TRBJ1-5; the D gene is possibly TRBD1 (5 bases). The CDR3 is made up of 16 amino acids. Germline lookup yields CDR1 ENHRY and CDR2 SYGVKD. V lost 0 bases, J lost 2 bases, and 11 bases lay in between. The CDR3 here is CAISESYRLGNQPQHF. The CDR3 DNA reads TGTGCCATCAGTGAGTCTTACAGGTTGGGCAATCAGCCCCAGCATTTT.

The chain couples TRBV5-8 to TRBJ1-1; 8 bases map to TRBD1. The V gene end was trimmed by 6 bases and the J gene end by 0 bases; junction bases not matched to a gene: 10. Germline CDR1 SGHTS, CDR2 YDEGEE. CDR3 length equals 16 residues. CDR3 DNA: TGTGCCAGCAAACAGCAGGGGGCCGTTGTGAACACTGAAGCTTTCTTT. Residues: CASKQQGAVVNTEAFF.

A single count supports this clone. This sequence joins TRBV9 and TRBJ2-3, with no clear D. The germline CDR1 and CDR2 sequences are SGDLS and YYNGEE. There are 15 residues in the CDR3. The V end lost 4 bases, the J end lost 1 base, and 13 bases lay between the germline ends. The CDR3 spells CASSSPLAGTDTQYF. As DNA, the CDR3 is TGTGCCAGCAGCTCTCCCTTGGCGGGCACAGATACGCAGTATTTT.

The chain is built from TRBV27 and TRBJ2-7; maybe TRBD1 (5 bases). Germline loops: CDR1 MNHEY, CDR2 SMNVEV (reference sequence). The CDR3 totals 13 residues. V was cut by 0 bases and J by 3 bases, with 6 bases left in between. The CDR3 DNA follows: TGTGCCAGCAGTTTATCGGACAACTACGAGCAGTACTTC. It translates to CASSLSDNYEQYF.

V gene TRBV5-4 combines with J gene TRBJ2-6; D perhaps matches TRBD2 (5 bases). V was cut by 4 bases and J by 0 bases, with 14 bases left in between. CDR3 length equals 17 residues. The V gene's germline CDR1 is SGHNT and CDR2 YYREEE (reference sequence). DNA for the CDR3: TGTGCCAGCAGCCGAAACAAAGGACTCTCTGGGGCCAACGTCCTGACTTTC. The encoded protein is CASSRNKGLSGANVLTF. The full variable domain, in which reference TRBV5-4 and TRBJ2-6 provide the parts outside the CDR3, is ETGVTQSPTHLIKTRGQQVTLRCSSQSGHNTVSWYQQALGQGPQFIFQYYREEENGRGNFPPRFSGLQFPNYSSELNVNALELDDSALYLCASSRNKGLSGANVLTFGAGSRLTVL.

The chain recombines TRBV4-1 with TRBJ1-4; 10 bases align to TRBD1. In germline, CDR1 is MGHRA, CDR2 YSYEKL. Trimming at V came to 1 base and at J to 6 bases, leaving 5 bases not matched to a gene. The CDR3 runs 16 residues. CDR3 DNA: TGCGCCAGCAGCCAAGTGATCGGGACAGGGGATGAAAAACTGTTTTTT. Translation: CASSQVIGTGDEKLFF.

V is TRBV2 and J is TRBJ1-5; 10 nucleotides match TRBD1. The CDR3 totals 15 residues. V trimming: 7 bases; J trimming: 2 bases; junction bases outside the gene matches: 5. Germline loops: CDR1 SNHLY, CDR2 FYNNEI. The CDR3 region has the DNA TGTGCCAGCAACGACAGGGGGCTGGGCAATCAGCCCCAGCATTTT. It is translated as CASNDRGLGNQPQHF.

The gene calls are TRBV7-2 and TRBJ2-7, with 7 nucleotides matching TRBD2. The J segment lost 0 bases and the V segment lost 1 base, leaving 3 bases of the junction unmatched. The CDR3 is made up of 15 amino acids. Germline CDR1 and CDR2: SGHTA and FQGNSA. The CDR3, as DNA: TGTGCCAGCAGCTTAGTGCGGGAGAGCTCCTACGAGCAGTACTTC. It codes for CASSLVRESSYEQYF. Filled out from reference TRBV7-2 and TRBJ2-7, the complete variable domain reads GAGVSQSPSNKVTEKGKDVELRCDPISGHTALYWYRQSLGQGLEFLIYFQGNSAPDKSGLPSDRFSAERTGGSVSTLTIQRTQQEDSAVYLCASSLVRESSYEQYFGPGTRLTVT.

The V call is TRBV5-1, the J call TRBJ1-5, with D perhaps matching TRBD1 (6 bases). Germline V gives CDR1 SGHRS, CDR2 YFSETQ. This CDR3 is built from 15 residues. Between the trimmed V and J ends, which lost 0 bases and 6 bases, there was a span of 13 bases. Here the CDR3 reads CASSLGIGGRQPQHF. The CDR3 nucleotides read TGCGCCAGCAGCTTGGGTATAGGGGGGCGTCAGCCCCAGCATTTT. Drawing the rest from reference TRBV5-1 and TRBJ1-5, the complete variable domain is KAGVTQTPRYLIKTRGQQVTLSCSPISGHRSVSWYQQTPGQGLQFLFEYFSETQRNKGNFPGRFSGRQFSNSRSEMNVSTLELGDSALYLCASSLGIGGRQPQHFGDGTRLSIL.

This sequence joins TRBV7-9 and TRBJ2-1; D is ambiguous. The CDR3 covers 12 residues. Germline values: CDR1 SEHNR, CDR2 FQNEAQ (reference sequence). V was clipped by 2 bases and J by 8 bases, with 7 bases between them. The CDR3 loop reads CASSLIGYEQFF. The CDR3 nucleotides read TGTGCCAGCAGCTTAATAGGGTATGAGCAGTTCTTC.

This chain links TRBV27 with TRBJ2-2; 8 nucleotides align to TRBD1. Trimming removed 1 base from V and 5 bases from J; junction bases left unmatched: 6. This CDR3 comprises 16 residues. Germline lookup yields CDR1 MNHEY and CDR2 SMNVEV (reference sequence). CDR3 region: CASSLLVTGGTGELFF. The CDR3 DNA is TGTGCCAGCAGTTTATTGGTTACAGGGGGTACCGGGGAGCTGTTTTTT.

This clone appeared a single time. In DNA, the CDR3 is TGTGCCAGCAGTTTATCCGGGAGTGGGGACAATGAGCAGTTCTTC. Protein sequence: CASSLSGSGDNEQFF. The chain couples TRBV28 to TRBJ2-1; possibly TRBD2 for D (6 bases). This CDR3 comprises 15 residues. V gave up 1 base and J gave up 5 bases, with 12 bases separating them. From germline, CDR1 is MDHEN and CDR2 SYDVKM.

The chain carries TRBV5-6 and TRBJ2-7; 7 nucleotides line up with TRBD1. The CDR3 has 15 amino acids. With 4 bases clipped from V and 3 bases from J, the junction kept 10 bases outside the gene matches. Per the germline V gene, CDR1 is SGHDT and CDR2 is YYEEEE. The CDR3 sequence is CASSPRQGSNYEQYF. The CDR3 DNA sequence: TGTGCCAGCAGCCCGCGACAGGGTTCGAACTACGAGCAGTACTTC.

This clone was picked up one time. The chain carries TRBV5-1 and TRBJ2-1, with D possibly TRBD2 on 5 matching bases. V was pared by 4 bases and J by 1 base, with 9 bases between. Germline assignment: CDR1 SGHRS and CDR2 YFSETQ. The CDR3 runs 14 residues. CDR3 loop: CASSPGLSYNEQFF. The DNA for the CDR3 is TGCGCCAGCAGCCCCGGACTTTCCTACAATGAGCAGTTCTTC.